Listed below are T cell receptor beta chains from one sample, sequenced in a study of vaccination effects on CD4 cells after COVID-19. These receptors are not linked to any known antigen. Method: immunoSEQ multiplex PCR; TCRdb's copy keeps in-frame clones and lacks some. The sample shows 70,000 or so clones, around 77% of them seen only once. Sequences were derived from CD4+ T cells from PBMCs cultured without peptide, sampled before COVID-19 vaccination. The receptors stem from a human donor who received a COVID-19 vaccine. Each CDR3 is given with its conserved first and last residue. The order of the fields is J gene, V gene, D gene, clone size, CDR3 protein, CDR3 DNA. A D gene is named only where the DNA matches it firmly. Rows give clone size only sometimes, using once, few, many, or a class for an expanded clone.

j_call: TRBJ1-6; v_call: TRBV12-3/TRBV12-4; d_call: .; clone_size: .; cdr3_aa: CASSLAATSPLHF; cdr3_nt: TGTGCCAGCAGTTTAGCAGCTACTTCACCCCTCCACTTT
j_call: TRBJ1-1; v_call: TRBV5-1; d_call: .; clone_size: once; cdr3_aa: CASSFSGVGTEAFF; cdr3_nt: TGCGCCAGCAGCTTTTCAGGGGTAGGCACTGAAGCTTTCTTT
j_call: TRBJ1-1; v_call: TRBV12-3/TRBV12-4; d_call: .; clone_size: few; cdr3_aa: CASSRQGYTEAFF; cdr3_nt: TGTGCCAGCAGCCGTCAGGGGTACACTGAAGCTTTCTTT
j_call: TRBJ1-2; v_call: TRBV6-5; d_call: .; clone_size: .; cdr3_aa: CASSYSGQGKNYGYTF; cdr3_nt: TGTGCCAGCAGTTACTCGGGACAAGGGAAGAACTATGGCTACACCTTC
j_call: TRBJ2-1; v_call: TRBV29-1; d_call: TRBD1; clone_size: .; cdr3_aa: CSVRQGTYNEQFF; cdr3_nt: TGCAGCGTTCGACAGGGGACCTACAATGAGCAGTTCTTC
j_call: TRBJ2-3; v_call: TRBV24-1; d_call: TRBD2; clone_size: .; cdr3_aa: CATSETSGTTDTQYF; cdr3_nt: TGTGCCACCAGTGAGACTAGCGGAACCACAGATACGCAGTATTTT
j_call: TRBJ1-4; v_call: TRBV18; d_call: .; clone_size: few; cdr3_aa: CASSPVEGSFATNEKLFF; cdr3_nt: TGTGCCAGCTCACCAGTGGAGGGGAGTTTTGCAACTAATGAAAAACTGTTTTTT
j_call: TRBJ1-2; v_call: TRBV7-5; d_call: .; clone_size: .; cdr3_aa: CAPHTYDGYTF; cdr3_nt: TGTGCCCCACATACATACGATGGCTACACCTTC
j_call: TRBJ2-5; v_call: TRBV30; d_call: .; clone_size: .; cdr3_aa: CAWGRDWGLTQYF; cdr3_nt: TGTGCCTGGGGAAGGGACTGGGGATTGACCCAGTACTTC
j_call: TRBJ1-6; v_call: TRBV4-2; d_call: .; clone_size: few; cdr3_aa: CASSQDLGGSEDSPLHF; cdr3_nt: TGTGCCAGCAGCCAAGATCTGGGGGGGAGTGAGGATTCACCCCTCCACTTT
j_call: TRBJ2-4; v_call: TRBV18; d_call: .; clone_size: .; cdr3_aa: CASSPVGQGNIQYF; cdr3_nt: TGTGCCAGCTCACCAGTAGGGCAGGGCAACATTCAGTACTTC
j_call: TRBJ1-5; v_call: TRBV15; d_call: .; clone_size: few; cdr3_aa: CATSSGIQPQHF; cdr3_nt: TGTGCCACCAGCAGCGGGATTCAGCCCCAGCATTTT
j_call: TRBJ1-2; v_call: TRBV9; d_call: .; clone_size: .; cdr3_aa: CASSVDGWGGYTF; cdr3_nt: TGTGCCAGCAGCGTAGATGGGTGGGGTGGCTACACCTTC
j_call: TRBJ1-1; v_call: TRBV10-1; d_call: TRBD1; clone_size: few; cdr3_aa: CASSEVTGVTEAFF; cdr3_nt: TGCGCCAGCAGTGAGGTGACAGGGGTCACTGAAGCTTTCTTT
j_call: TRBJ1-5; v_call: TRBV7-8; d_call: .; clone_size: few; cdr3_aa: CASSLAYWDQPQHF; cdr3_nt: TGTGCCAGCAGCTTAGCGTATTGGGACCAGCCCCAGCATTTT
j_call: TRBJ1-5; v_call: TRBV24-1; d_call: .; clone_size: .; cdr3_aa: CATSDEGRPQHF; cdr3_nt: TGTGCCACCAGTGATGAGGGGAGGCCCCAGCATTTT
j_call: TRBJ1-4; v_call: TRBV5-1; d_call: .; clone_size: few; cdr3_aa: CASSLADSVNEKLFF; cdr3_nt: TGCGCCAGCAGCTTAGCCGACAGCGTAAATGAAAAACTGTTTTTT
j_call: TRBJ1-2; v_call: TRBV4-1; d_call: .; clone_size: few; cdr3_aa: CASSPNDNGYGYTF; cdr3_nt: TGCGCCAGCAGCCCGAACGACAACGGGTATGGCTACACCTTC
j_call: TRBJ1-1; v_call: TRBV6-2/TRBV6-3; d_call: .; clone_size: .; cdr3_aa: CASSRGLSNTEAFF; cdr3_nt: TGTGCCAGCAGTCGGGGTCTTTCGAACACTGAAGCTTTCTTT
j_call: TRBJ2-2; v_call: TRBV7-2; d_call: .; clone_size: .; cdr3_aa: CASSSIGQGELFF; cdr3_nt: TGTGCCAGCAGCTCGATAGGACAGGGGGAGCTGTTTTTT
j_call: TRBJ2-2; v_call: TRBV6-5; d_call: .; clone_size: .; cdr3_aa: CASSLRKGQNTGELFF; cdr3_nt: TGTGCCAGCAGTTTACGGAAGGGACAGAACACCGGGGAGCTGTTTTTT
j_call: TRBJ1-3; v_call: TRBV19; d_call: .; clone_size: .; cdr3_aa: CASSTFPGYSGNTIYF; cdr3_nt: TGTGCCAGTAGTACCTTTCCAGGGTACTCTGGAAACACCATATATTTT
j_call: TRBJ2-2; v_call: TRBV5-5; d_call: .; clone_size: .; cdr3_aa: CASSRGAVTGELFF; cdr3_nt: TGTGCCAGCAGCCGGGGTGCTGTAACCGGGGAGCTGTTTTTT
j_call: TRBJ2-5; v_call: TRBV7-2; d_call: TRBD1; clone_size: .; cdr3_aa: CASSFLPGQGGETQYF; cdr3_nt: TGTGCCAGCAGCTTCCTCCCGGGACAGGGGGGGGAGACCCAGTACTTC
j_call: TRBJ2-1; v_call: TRBV4-2; d_call: .; clone_size: .; cdr3_aa: CASSYDRSSYNEQFF; cdr3_nt: TGTGCCAGCAGCTACGACAGGAGCTCCTACAATGAGCAGTTCTTC
j_call: TRBJ2-3; v_call: TRBV5-8; d_call: TRBD1; clone_size: .; cdr3_aa: CASSPGTGTDTQYF; cdr3_nt: TGTGCCAGCAGCCCGGGGACAGGGACAGATACGCAGTATTTT
j_call: TRBJ1-3; v_call: TRBV5-6; d_call: .; clone_size: .; cdr3_aa: CASSLFTANSGNTIYF; cdr3_nt: TGTGCCAGCAGCTTGTTTACAGCTAACTCTGGAAACACCATATATTTT
j_call: TRBJ2-2; v_call: TRBV4-1; d_call: .; clone_size: .; cdr3_aa: CASSRAPGQKNTGELFF; cdr3_nt: TGCGCCAGCAGCCGAGCACCGGGTCAGAAAAACACCGGGGAGCTGTTTTTT
j_call: TRBJ2-1; v_call: TRBV25-1; d_call: .; clone_size: .; cdr3_aa: CASSGDVGRTYNEQFF; cdr3_nt: TGTGCCAGCAGTGGGGACGTGGGGCGAACCTACAATGAGCAGTTCTTC
j_call: TRBJ2-3; v_call: TRBV5-6; d_call: .; clone_size: .; cdr3_aa: CASSFSVEAGRGGDTQYF; cdr3_nt: TGTGCCAGCAGCTTTAGTGTGGAGGCAGGGCGAGGAGGAGATACGCAGTATTTT
j_call: TRBJ2-5; v_call: TRBV24-1; d_call: .; clone_size: once; cdr3_aa: CATSGSKETQYF; cdr3_nt: TGTGCCACCAGTGGATCTAAAGAGACCCAGTACTTC
j_call: TRBJ2-5; v_call: TRBV29-1; d_call: TRBD1; clone_size: .; cdr3_aa: CSARTGGDETQYF; cdr3_nt: TGCAGCGCCAGGACAGGGGGGGACGAGACCCAGTACTTC
j_call: TRBJ2-3; v_call: TRBV11-2; d_call: .; clone_size: once; cdr3_aa: CASSLALYRRGTQYF; cdr3_nt: TGTGCCAGCAGCTTAGCTCTGTATCGGCGGGGTACGCAGTATTTT
j_call: TRBJ1-2; v_call: TRBV27; d_call: .; clone_size: .; cdr3_aa: CASGAGRGSGYTF; cdr3_nt: TGTGCCAGCGGGGCCGGGCGGGGAAGTGGCTACACCTTC
j_call: TRBJ1-5; v_call: TRBV6-5; d_call: .; clone_size: .; cdr3_aa: CASSLHRPSDQPQHF; cdr3_nt: TGTGCCAGCAGCTTACATAGACCTTCTGATCAGCCCCAGCATTTT
j_call: TRBJ1-3; v_call: TRBV6-1; d_call: .; clone_size: .; cdr3_aa: CASSEFLSSGNTIYF; cdr3_nt: TGTGCCAGCAGTGAATTCTTGAGCTCTGGAAACACCATATATTTT
j_call: TRBJ2-6; v_call: TRBV7-3; d_call: TRBD2; clone_size: .; cdr3_aa: CASSLTGGYSGANVLTF; cdr3_nt: TGTGCCAGCAGCTTAACGGGAGGGTACTCTGGGGCCAACGTCCTGACTTTC
j_call: TRBJ2-2; v_call: TRBV6-5; d_call: TRBD1; clone_size: .; cdr3_aa: CASRYQGAGGELFF; cdr3_nt: TGTGCCAGCAGATATCAGGGGGCTGGCGGGGAGCTGTTTTTT
j_call: TRBJ1-4; v_call: TRBV5-1; d_call: .; clone_size: .; cdr3_aa: CASSPETTNEKLFF; cdr3_nt: TGCGCCAGCAGCCCGGAAACAACTAATGAAAAACTGTTTTTT
j_call: TRBJ1-2; v_call: TRBV2; d_call: TRBD1; clone_size: .; cdr3_aa: CASSEETGGGYTF; cdr3_nt: TGTGCCAGCAGTGAAGAAACAGGGGGAGGCTACACCTTC
j_call: TRBJ2-3; v_call: TRBV29-1; d_call: .; clone_size: few; cdr3_aa: CSPTAASTDTQYF; cdr3_nt: TGCAGCCCAACTGCGGCCAGCACAGATACGCAGTATTTT
j_call: TRBJ2-1; v_call: TRBV5-4; d_call: TRBD1; clone_size: .; cdr3_aa: CASSLGLDRGNNEQFF; cdr3_nt: TGTGCCAGCAGCTTAGGACTGGACAGGGGGAACAATGAGCAGTTCTTC
j_call: TRBJ2-1; v_call: TRBV6-5; d_call: .; clone_size: .; cdr3_aa: CAARLRDREQFF; cdr3_nt: TGTGCCGCAAGGCTTAGGGACCGCGAGCAGTTCTTC
j_call: TRBJ2-4; v_call: TRBV18; d_call: TRBD1; clone_size: .; cdr3_aa: CASSPLSTGGKNIQYF; cdr3_nt: TGTGCCAGCTCACCACTATCGACAGGGGGAAAAAACATTCAGTACTTC
j_call: TRBJ1-4; v_call: TRBV19; d_call: .; clone_size: .; cdr3_aa: CASRRYSTGTTEKLFF; cdr3_nt: TGTGCCAGTAGGCGATACTCAACCGGGACAACAGAAAAACTGTTTTTT
j_call: TRBJ1-2; v_call: TRBV10-2; d_call: .; clone_size: .; cdr3_aa: CASSESSLKGIGYTF; cdr3_nt: TGCGCCAGCAGTGAGTCTTCCCTTAAGGGTATCGGCTACACCTTC
j_call: TRBJ1-5; v_call: TRBV7-2; d_call: TRBD1; clone_size: .; cdr3_aa: CASSTQGSQPQHF; cdr3_nt: TGTGCCAGCAGCACACAGGGGTCCCAGCCCCAGCATTTT
j_call: TRBJ1-3; v_call: TRBV3-1/TRBV3-2; d_call: TRBD1; clone_size: .; cdr3_aa: CASGDRAGNTIYF; cdr3_nt: TGTGCCAGCGGGGACAGGGCTGGAAACACCATATATTTT
j_call: TRBJ2-5; v_call: TRBV5-6; d_call: TRBD1; clone_size: .; cdr3_aa: CASSLNRGETQYF; cdr3_nt: TGTGCCAGCAGCTTGAACAGGGGAGAGACCCAGTACTTC
j_call: TRBJ1-6; v_call: TRBV5-1; d_call: .; clone_size: .; cdr3_aa: CASQLQGSRNSPLHF; cdr3_nt: TGCGCCAGCCAATTACAGGGATCGCGGAATTCACCCCTCCACTTT
j_call: TRBJ1-1; v_call: TRBV5-1; d_call: .; clone_size: .; cdr3_aa: CASSLRSAGNTEAFF; cdr3_nt: TGCGCCAGCAGCTTAAGGTCTGCAGGGAACACTGAAGCTTTCTTT
j_call: TRBJ2-1; v_call: TRBV29-1; d_call: TRBD1; clone_size: .; cdr3_aa: CSVERGRSDLF; cdr3_nt: TGCAGCGTTGAAAGGGGGCGCAGTGACCTCTTC
j_call: TRBJ2-2; v_call: TRBV5-1; d_call: TRBD2; clone_size: .; cdr3_aa: CASSLDLAGGRPGELFF; cdr3_nt: TGCGCCAGCAGCTTGGATTTGGCGGGGGGGCGGCCCGGGGAGCTGTTTTTT
j_call: TRBJ2-5; v_call: TRBV19; d_call: .; clone_size: .; cdr3_aa: CASSREGGPQYF; cdr3_nt: TGTGCCAGTAGTAGGGAGGGGGGGCCCCAGTACTTC
j_call: TRBJ1-3; v_call: TRBV6-6; d_call: .; clone_size: .; cdr3_aa: CASRESFSGNTIYF; cdr3_nt: TGTGCCAGCAGGGAGAGCTTCTCTGGAAACACCATATATTTT
j_call: TRBJ1-2; v_call: TRBV4-3; d_call: TRBD1; clone_size: .; cdr3_aa: CASSQVRQGANYGYTF; cdr3_nt: TGCGCCAGCAGCCAAGTACGACAGGGGGCTAACTATGGCTACACCTTC
j_call: TRBJ2-1; v_call: TRBV28; d_call: .; clone_size: .; cdr3_aa: CASSLIALGTGRSYNEQFF; cdr3_nt: TGTGCCAGCAGTTTAATAGCTTTGGGGACCGGGCGGTCCTACAATGAGCAGTTCTTC